This TCR beta chain appears in the sequencing data of a study of cytomegalovirus exposure and HLA in healthy donors. Points from the study as a whole: A later analysis reportedly found that, within productive TCRs, an Asian-associated ancestry cluster had fewer N-insertions than the mean observed across the approximately 690 donors. The investigators catalogued 150 to 200 TCR beta chains as cytomegalovirus-associated.

For this clone: Its antigen is currently unknown.

Trimming removed 4 bases at V and 0 bases at J, with 10 bases between. This CDR3 contains 13 residues. Germline CDR1 SQVTM, CDR2 ANQGSEA. PCR amplification relied on 60 Vbeta primers (plus 13 Jbeta primers). Measured with immunoSEQ multiplex PCR; TCRdb has only the in-frame clones, and not every one. The repertoire holds under 200,000 clones, with 70% to 90% as singletons. This receptor was obtained from a woman in her 30s in good health and CMV-seronegative. The material sequenced was PBMCs. The chain is built from TRBV29-1 and TRBJ2-7, with D possibly matching TRBD1 (5 bases). In DNA, the CDR3 is TGCAGCGTTGTCAGGGTCGGCTCCTACGAGCAGTACTTC. It specifies CSVVRVGSYEQYF.